This T cell receptor beta chain was obtained from a study of blood T cells in healthy people across ages. The germline gives CDR1 SNHLY, CDR2 FYNNEI. The CDR3 has 13 residues. V shed 4 bases and J shed 4 bases, with 11 bases lying between them. Aged about 6 to 90, donors were systemically healthy Caucasians from Russia. Alongside a J-beta primer mix, a sample-barcoded 5' primer served in a second PCR lasting about 7 to 11 cycles. A template-switch adaptor with 12 random nucleotides tagged each cDNA molecule. Using its own MiXCR run on the 5' RACE reads, TCRdb lists one record per CDR3 protein. The sample records about 580,000 distinct CDR3 sequences, 40% to 55% being singletons.

The sequenced sample was blood. This chain connects TRBV2 to TRBJ2-7, with D tentatively TRBD1 or TRBD2 (5 bases each). The receptor's source is a man older than 75 in good health. CDR3 loop: CASSVRDQYEQYF. The CDR3 DNA reads TGTGCCAGCAGTGTTAGGGACCAATACGAGCAGTACTTC.